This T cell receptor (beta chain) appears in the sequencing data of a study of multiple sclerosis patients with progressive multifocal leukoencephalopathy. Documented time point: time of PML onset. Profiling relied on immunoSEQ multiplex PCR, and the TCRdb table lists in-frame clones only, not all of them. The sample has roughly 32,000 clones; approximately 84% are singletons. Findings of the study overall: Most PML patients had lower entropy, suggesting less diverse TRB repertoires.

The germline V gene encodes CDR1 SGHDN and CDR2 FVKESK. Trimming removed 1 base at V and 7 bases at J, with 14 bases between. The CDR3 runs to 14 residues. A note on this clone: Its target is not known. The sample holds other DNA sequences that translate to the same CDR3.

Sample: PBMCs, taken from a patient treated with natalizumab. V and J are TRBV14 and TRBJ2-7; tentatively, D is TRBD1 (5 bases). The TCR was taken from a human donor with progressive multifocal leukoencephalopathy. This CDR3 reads CASSQVRGRGEQYF. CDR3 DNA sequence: TGTGCCAGCAGCCAAGTAAGGGGTAGGGGTGAGCAGTACTTC.